What follows are 12 T cell receptor beta chains derived from one specimen sequenced in a study of T cell responses to AZD1222 COVID-19 vaccine. The data were produced by immunoSEQ multiplex PCR, yet TCRdb's version contains in-frame clones alone and is incomplete. The sample records 150,000 or so clones, about nine tenths being singletons. Here the sequenced sample was peripheral blood, taken on day 0 of AZD1222 vaccination. These receptors were taken from an adult in good health.

The chain joins TRBV18 to TRBJ1-2, with TRBD1 matching 8 bases. The CDR3 is 14 residues long. CDR1 is KGHSH, CDR2 LQKENI, per germline. V lost 0 bases to trimming and J lost 8 bases; unmatched junction nucleotides: 5. The CDR3 protein is CASSPPVRGLGYTF. The CDR3 bases are TGTGCCAGCTCACCACCAGTCAGGGGGCTAGGCTACACCTTC.

V and J are TRBV11-2 and TRBJ2-3, with unresolved D. Per germline, CDR1 SGHAT and CDR2 FQNNGV. CDR3 length: 12 residues. V lost 5 bases to trimming and J lost 6 bases, with 9 bases between them. The CDR3 DNA reads TGTGCCAGCAGCCAAAACATGGATACGCAGTATTTT. This translates into CASSQNMDTQYF. The whole variable domain, filled in from reference TRBV11-2 and TRBJ2-3, reads EAGVAQSPRYKIIEKRQSVAFWCNPISGHATLYWYQQILGQGPKLLIQFQNNGVVDDSQLPKDRFSAERLKGVDSTLKIQPAKLEDSAVYLCASSQNMDTQYFGPGTRLTVL.

In its sample, this clone is medium-sized. The gene calls are TRBV30 and TRBJ2-2, with 9 bases fitting TRBD1. CDR1 is GTSNPN and CDR2 is SVGIG in the germline V gene (reference sequence). The CDR3 runs 15 residues. V gave up 5 bases and J gave up 6 bases; unmatched junction bases: 10. As DNA, the CDR3 is TGTGCCTGGCGGCCCCGGGACAGGGAGGCCGGGGAGCTGTTTTTT. The encoded protein is CAWRPRDREAGELFF.

This chain links TRBV18 with TRBJ1-1; D call uncertain. Germline CDR1 is KGHSH and CDR2 is LQKENI. The CDR3 runs to 13 residues. V was clipped by 2 bases and J by 6 bases, with 10 bases between them. The CDR3 region is CASSPAAAAEAFF. For the CDR3, the DNA is TGTGCCAGCTCACCAGCGGCTGCAGCTGAAGCTTTCTTT.

This chain joins TRBV30 and TRBJ2-1; D is perhaps TRBD2 (6 bases). Germline CDR1 and CDR2: GTSNPN and SVGIG (reference sequence). The CDR3 is made up of 14 amino acids. V was pared by 4 bases and J by 5 bases, with 15 bases between. In DNA form, the CDR3 reads TGTGCCTGGACCTTGGGACTTCCTCACAATGAGCAGTTCTTC. Protein sequence: CAWTLGLPHNEQFF. The complete variable domain, with remaining parts taken from reference TRBV30 and TRBJ2-1, reads SQTIHQWPATLVQPVGSPLSLECTVEGTSNPNLYWYRQAAGRGLQLLFYSVGIGQISSEVPQNLSASRPQDRQFILSSKKLLLSDSGFYLCAWTLGLPHNEQFFGPGTRLTVL.

This rearrangement joins TRBV19 to TRBJ1-5; D is unclear. This CDR3 is 13 amino acids long. Trimming shortened V by 8 bases and J by 7 bases, and 15 bases separated the two germline ends. The germline CDR1 and CDR2 sequences are LNHDA and SQIVND (reference sequence). The CDR3 is CASQVGVYQPQHF. The CDR3 region has the DNA TGTGCCAGTCAGGTAGGAGTTTACCAGCCCCAGCATTTT.

In this sample, this clone turned up once. V is TRBV7-9 and J is TRBJ2-1; no reliable D call. CDR1 is SEHNR, CDR2 FQNEAQ, per germline (reference sequence). This CDR3 spans 12 amino acids. Trimming shortened V by 0 bases and J by 6 bases, and 3 bases separated the two germline ends. CDR3 sequence reads: CASSLAANEQFF. CDR3 bases: TGTGCCAGCAGCTTAGCGGCCAATGAGCAGTTCTTC.

This chain connects TRBV28 to TRBJ1-1; the D gene is possibly TRBD1 (5 bases). Germline CDR1 reads MDHEN; CDR2 reads SYDVKM. This CDR3 spans 12 amino acids. V was pared by 6 bases and J by 11 bases, with 16 bases between. The CDR3 sequence: CASSQGLIRAFF. In DNA, the CDR3 is TGTGCCAGCAGCCAGGGTCTGATTCGGGCTTTCTTT.

The rearrangement links TRBV4-1 to TRBJ1-2; TRBD1 matches at 9 bases. CDR1 is MGHRA, CDR2 YSYEKL, per germline. The CDR3 extends over 20 amino acids. Trimming took 4 bases from V and 4 from J; bases not matched to a gene: 22. The CDR3 region has the DNA TGCGCCAGCAGCCCACCCACGGCGGGGACAGGGTCCCATCAAAGCTATGGCTACACCTTC. It encodes CASSPPTAGTGSHQSYGYTF.

This clone was seen once. V and J are TRBV27 and TRBJ1-2; unclear D gene. Per the germline V gene, CDR1 is MNHEY and CDR2 is SMNVEV (reference sequence). The germline V and J ends were trimmed by 6 bases and 0 bases, with 8 bases remaining between them. CDR3 length: 13 amino acids. The DNA for the CDR3 is TGTGCCAGCAGGGGGTCGGCTAACTATGGCTACACCTTC. Its translation: CASRGSANYGYTF.

The V gene is TRBV5-1, the J gene TRBJ1-1, with D possibly being TRBD1 (5 bases). V shed 4 bases and J shed 11 bases, with 21 bases lying between them. CDR3 size: 14 residues. Germline lookup yields CDR1 SGHRS and CDR2 YFSETQ. For the CDR3, the DNA is TGCGCCAGCAGCCCAACCGGGACGGAGTTGTCGGCTTTCTTT. It encodes CASSPTGTELSAFF. Variable domain in full (rest from reference TRBV5-1 and TRBJ1-1): KAGVTQTPRYLIKTRGQQVTLSCSPISGHRSVSWYQQTPGQGLQFLFEYFSETQRNKGNFPGRFSGRQFSNSRSEMNVSTLELGDSALYLCASSPTGTELSAFFGQGTRLTVV.

The J gene is TRBJ2-3, the V gene TRBV5-5, with a weak D call TRBD1 (6 bases). The V gene lost 4 bases and the J gene lost 4 bases, with 19 bases spanning the gap. Germline values: CDR1 SGHKS, CDR2 YYEKEE (reference sequence). CDR3 length: 16 residues. The CDR3 nucleotides are TGTGCCAGCAGCCCCGACAGGAATGCGGTATCAGATACGCAGTATTTT. It yields the protein CASSPDRNAVSDTQYF. The full variable domain, rest sourced from reference TRBV5-5 and TRBJ2-3, is DAGVTQSPTHLIKTRGQQVTLRCSPISGHKSVSWYQQVLGQGPQFIFQYYEKEERGRGNFPDRFSARQFPNYSSELNVNALLLGDSALYLCASSPDRNAVSDTQYFGPGTRLTVL.